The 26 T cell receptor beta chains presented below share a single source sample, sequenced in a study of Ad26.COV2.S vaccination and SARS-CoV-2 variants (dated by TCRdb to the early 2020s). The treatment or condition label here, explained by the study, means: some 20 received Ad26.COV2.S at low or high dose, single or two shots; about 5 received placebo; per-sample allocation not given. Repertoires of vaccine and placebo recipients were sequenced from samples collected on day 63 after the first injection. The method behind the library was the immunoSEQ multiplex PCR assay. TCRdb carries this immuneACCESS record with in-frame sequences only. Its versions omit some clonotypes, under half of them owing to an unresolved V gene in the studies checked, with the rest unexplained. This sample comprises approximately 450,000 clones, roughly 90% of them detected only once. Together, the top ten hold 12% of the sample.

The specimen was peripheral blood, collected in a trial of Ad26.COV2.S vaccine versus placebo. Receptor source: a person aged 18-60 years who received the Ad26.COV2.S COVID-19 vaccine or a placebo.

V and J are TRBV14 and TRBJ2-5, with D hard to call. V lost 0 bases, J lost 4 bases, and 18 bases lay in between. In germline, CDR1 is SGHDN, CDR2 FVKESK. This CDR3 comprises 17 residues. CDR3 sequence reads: CASSQEVSGIRRETQYF. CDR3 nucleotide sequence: TGTGCCAGCAGCCAAGAGGTGTCAGGCATTAGGAGAGAGACCCAGTACTTC.

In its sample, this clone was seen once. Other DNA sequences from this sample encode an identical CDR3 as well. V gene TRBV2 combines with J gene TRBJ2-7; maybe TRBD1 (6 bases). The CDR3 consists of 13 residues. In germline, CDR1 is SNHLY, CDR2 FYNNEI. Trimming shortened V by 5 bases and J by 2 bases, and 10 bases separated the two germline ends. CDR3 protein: CASSRDTTYEQYF. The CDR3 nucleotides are TGTGCCAGCAGTAGGGACACCACCTACGAGCAGTACTTC.

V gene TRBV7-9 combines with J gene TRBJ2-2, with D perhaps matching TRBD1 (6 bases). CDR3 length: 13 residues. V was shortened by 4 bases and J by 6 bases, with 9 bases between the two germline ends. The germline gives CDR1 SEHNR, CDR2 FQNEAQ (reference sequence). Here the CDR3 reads CASSSEGAGELFF. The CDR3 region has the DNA TGTGCCAGCAGCTCCGAGGGGGCCGGGGAGCTGTTTTTT.

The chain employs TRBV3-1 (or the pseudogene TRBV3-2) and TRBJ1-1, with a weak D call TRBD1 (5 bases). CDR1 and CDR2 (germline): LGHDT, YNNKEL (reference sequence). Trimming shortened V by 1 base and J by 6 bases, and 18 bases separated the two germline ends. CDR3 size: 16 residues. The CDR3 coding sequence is TGTGCCAGCAGCCAAGTACGCAAGGGGTCGGGGCCTGAAGCTTTCTTT. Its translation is CASSQVRKGSGPEAFF.

CDR3 loop: CASRTDYEQYF. CDR3 in DNA: TGTGCCAGCAGGACAGATTACGAGCAGTACTTC. V gene TRBV6-5 combines with J gene TRBJ2-7, with D perhaps matching TRBD1 (5 bases). CDR3 length: 11 residues. Germline V CDR1 and CDR2: MNHEY, SVGAGI. V was shortened by 6 bases and J by 4 bases, with 7 bases between the two germline ends.

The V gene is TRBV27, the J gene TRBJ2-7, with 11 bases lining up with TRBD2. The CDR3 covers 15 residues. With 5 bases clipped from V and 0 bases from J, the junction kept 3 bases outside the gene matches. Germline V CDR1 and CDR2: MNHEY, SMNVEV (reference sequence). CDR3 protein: CASSPGLAVSYEQYF. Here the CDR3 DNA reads TGTGCCAGCAGTCCGGGACTAGCGGTCTCCTACGAGCAGTACTTC.

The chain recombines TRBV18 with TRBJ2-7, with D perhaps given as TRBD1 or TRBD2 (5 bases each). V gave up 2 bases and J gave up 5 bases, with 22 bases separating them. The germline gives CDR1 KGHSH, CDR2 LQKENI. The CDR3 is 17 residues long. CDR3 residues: CASSPYVPDGGGHEQYF. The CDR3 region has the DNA TGTGCCAGCTCACCATACGTCCCTGATGGGGGTGGCCACGAGCAGTACTTC.

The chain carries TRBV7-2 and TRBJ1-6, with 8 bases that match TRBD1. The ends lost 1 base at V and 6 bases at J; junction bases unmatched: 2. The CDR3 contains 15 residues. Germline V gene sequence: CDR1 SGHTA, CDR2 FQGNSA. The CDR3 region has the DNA TGTGCCAGCAGCTTAGGGCAGGGGGCTAATTCACCCCTCCACTTT. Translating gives CASSLGQGANSPLHF. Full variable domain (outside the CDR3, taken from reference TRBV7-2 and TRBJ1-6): GAGVSQSPSNKVTEKGKDVELRCDPISGHTALYWYRQSLGQGLEFLIYFQGNSAPDKSGLPSDRFSAERTGGSVSTLTIQRTQQEDSAVYLCASSLGQGANSPLHFGNGTRLTVT.

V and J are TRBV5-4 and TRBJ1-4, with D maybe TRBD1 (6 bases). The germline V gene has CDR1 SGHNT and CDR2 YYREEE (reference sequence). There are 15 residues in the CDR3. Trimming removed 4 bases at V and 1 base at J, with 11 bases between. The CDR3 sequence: CASSQRGGTNEKLFF. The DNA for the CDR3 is TGTGCCAGCAGCCAGCGAGGGGGAACTAATGAAAAACTGTTTTTT.

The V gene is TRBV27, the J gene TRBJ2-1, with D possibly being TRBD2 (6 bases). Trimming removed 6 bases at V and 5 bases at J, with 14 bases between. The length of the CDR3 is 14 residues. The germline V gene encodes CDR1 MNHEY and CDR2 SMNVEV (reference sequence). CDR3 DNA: TGTGCCAGCAGGCCAGGAGGGAGCCACAATGAGCAGTTCTTC. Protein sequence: CASRPGGSHNEQFF.

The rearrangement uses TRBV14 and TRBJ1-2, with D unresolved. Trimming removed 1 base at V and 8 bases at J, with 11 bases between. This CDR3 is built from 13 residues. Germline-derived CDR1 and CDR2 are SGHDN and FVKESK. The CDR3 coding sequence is TGTGCCAGCAGCCAAGGACAAATCGGGGGCTACACCTTC. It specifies CASSQGQIGGYTF.

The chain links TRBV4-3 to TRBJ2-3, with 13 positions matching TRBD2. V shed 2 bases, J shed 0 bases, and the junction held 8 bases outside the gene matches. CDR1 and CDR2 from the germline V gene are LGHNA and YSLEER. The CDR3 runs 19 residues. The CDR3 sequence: CASSQSGLAGPLSTDTQYF. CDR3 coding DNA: TGCGCCAGCAGCCAATCGGGACTAGCGGGACCCCTTAGCACAGATACGCAGTATTTT.

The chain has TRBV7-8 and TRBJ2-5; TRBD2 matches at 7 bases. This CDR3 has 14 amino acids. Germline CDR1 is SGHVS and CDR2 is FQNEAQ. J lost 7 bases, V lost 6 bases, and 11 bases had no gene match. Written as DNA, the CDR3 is TGTGCCAGCAGGGGAGGGCCCGCCGTGGGGACCCAGTACTTC. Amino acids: CASRGGPAVGTQYF.

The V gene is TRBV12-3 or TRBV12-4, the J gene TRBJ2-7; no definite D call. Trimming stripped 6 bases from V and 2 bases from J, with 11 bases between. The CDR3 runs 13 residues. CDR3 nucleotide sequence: TGTGCCAGCAGCCCAGAAGGACCCTACGAGCAGTACTTC. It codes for CASSPEGPYEQYF.

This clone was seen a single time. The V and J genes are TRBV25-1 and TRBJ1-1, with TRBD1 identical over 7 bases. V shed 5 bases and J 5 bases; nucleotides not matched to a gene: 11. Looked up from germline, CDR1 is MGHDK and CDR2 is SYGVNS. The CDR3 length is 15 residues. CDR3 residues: CASSKTGRSLTEAFF. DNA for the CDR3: TGTGCCAGCAGTAAGACAGGGAGGAGTTTAACTGAAGCTTTCTTT.

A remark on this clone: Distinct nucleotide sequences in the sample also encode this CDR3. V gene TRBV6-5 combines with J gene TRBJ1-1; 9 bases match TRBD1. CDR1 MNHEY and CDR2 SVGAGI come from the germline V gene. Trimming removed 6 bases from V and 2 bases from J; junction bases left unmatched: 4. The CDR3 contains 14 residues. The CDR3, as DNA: TGTGCCAGCAGGCCGGGACAGGGAAACACTGAAGCTTTCTTT. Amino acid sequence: CASRPGQGNTEAFF.

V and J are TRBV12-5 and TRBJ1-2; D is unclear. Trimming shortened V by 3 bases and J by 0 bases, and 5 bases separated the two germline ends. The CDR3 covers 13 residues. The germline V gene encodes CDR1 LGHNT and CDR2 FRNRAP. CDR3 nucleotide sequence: TGTGCTAGTGGTTTCGACCCTAACTATGGCTACACCTTC. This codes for CASGFDPNYGYTF.

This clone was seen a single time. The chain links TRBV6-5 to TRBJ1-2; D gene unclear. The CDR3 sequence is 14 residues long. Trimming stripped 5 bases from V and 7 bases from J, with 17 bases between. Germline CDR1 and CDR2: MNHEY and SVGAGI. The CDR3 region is CASSTTTRTVGYTF. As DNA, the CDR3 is TGTGCCAGCAGTACAACCACACGTACAGTTGGCTACACCTTC.

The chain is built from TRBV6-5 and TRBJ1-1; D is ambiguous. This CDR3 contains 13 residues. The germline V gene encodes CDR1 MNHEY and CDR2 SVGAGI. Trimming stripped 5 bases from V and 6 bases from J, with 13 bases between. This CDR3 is CASSPFPGAEAFF. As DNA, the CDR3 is TGTGCCAGCAGTCCGTTCCCAGGCGCTGAAGCTTTCTTT.

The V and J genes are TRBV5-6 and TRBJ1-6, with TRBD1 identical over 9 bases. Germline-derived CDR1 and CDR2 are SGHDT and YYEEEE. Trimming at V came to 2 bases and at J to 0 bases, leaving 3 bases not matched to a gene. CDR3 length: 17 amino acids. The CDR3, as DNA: TGTGCCAGCAGCTTAGGACAGGGGAGCTCCTATAATTCACCCCTCCACTTT. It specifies CASSLGQGSSYNSPLHF.

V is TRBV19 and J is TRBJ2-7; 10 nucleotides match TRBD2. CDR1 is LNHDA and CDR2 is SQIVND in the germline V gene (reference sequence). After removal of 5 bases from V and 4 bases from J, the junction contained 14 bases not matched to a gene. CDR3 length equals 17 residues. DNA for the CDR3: TGTGCCAGTAGTTATCCCAATAGCGGGAGGTTAATATACGAGCAGTACTTC. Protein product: CASSYPNSGRLIYEQYF.

CDR3 bases: TGTGCCAGCAGTTTACGGCGGGAACCCTACAATGAGCAGTTCTTC. Residues: CASSLRREPYNEQFF. The V gene is TRBV27, the J gene TRBJ2-1; a weak D match, TRBD2 (6 bases). The CDR3 has 15 residues. Germline values: CDR1 MNHEY, CDR2 SMNVEV (reference sequence). V dropped 2 bases and J dropped 2 bases, with 10 bases sitting between them.

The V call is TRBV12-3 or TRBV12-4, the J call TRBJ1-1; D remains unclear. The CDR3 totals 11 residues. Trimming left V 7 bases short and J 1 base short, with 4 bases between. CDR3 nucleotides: TGTGCCAGCATGGGGAACACTGAAGCTTTCTTT. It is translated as CASMGNTEAFF.

The CDR3 region has the DNA TGCGCCAGCAGCTCCAGACTAGCGGGAGCCGTAGATACGCAGTATTTT. It specifies CASSSRLAGAVDTQYF. This chain uses TRBV5-1 with TRBJ2-3; 12 bases map to TRBD2. CDR1 and CDR2 from the germline V gene are SGHRS and YFSETQ. The CDR3 contains 16 residues. V gave up 3 bases and J gave up 5 bases; unmatched junction bases: 7.

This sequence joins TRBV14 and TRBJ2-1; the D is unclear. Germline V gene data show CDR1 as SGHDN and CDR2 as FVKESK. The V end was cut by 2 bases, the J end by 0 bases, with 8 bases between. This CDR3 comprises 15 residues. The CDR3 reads CASSQLLSSYNEQFF. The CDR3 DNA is TGTGCCAGCAGCCAACTCCTGAGCTCCTACAATGAGCAGTTCTTC. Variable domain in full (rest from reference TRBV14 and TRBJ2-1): EAGVTQFPSHSVIEKGQTVTLRCDPISGHDNLYWYRRVMGKEIKFLLHFVKESKQDESGMPNNRFLAERTGGTYSTLKVQPAELEDSGVYFCASSQLLSSYNEQFFGPGTRLTVL.

DNA for the CDR3: TGTGCCAGTACAAAGGGCTTTGAAGCTTTCTTT. Encoded protein: CASTKGFEAFF. The rearrangement uses TRBV27 and TRBJ1-1, with D unclear. V shed 9 bases and J shed 7 bases, with 12 bases lying between them. CDR1 is MNHEY, CDR2 SMNVEV, per germline (reference sequence). This CDR3 spans 11 amino acids.